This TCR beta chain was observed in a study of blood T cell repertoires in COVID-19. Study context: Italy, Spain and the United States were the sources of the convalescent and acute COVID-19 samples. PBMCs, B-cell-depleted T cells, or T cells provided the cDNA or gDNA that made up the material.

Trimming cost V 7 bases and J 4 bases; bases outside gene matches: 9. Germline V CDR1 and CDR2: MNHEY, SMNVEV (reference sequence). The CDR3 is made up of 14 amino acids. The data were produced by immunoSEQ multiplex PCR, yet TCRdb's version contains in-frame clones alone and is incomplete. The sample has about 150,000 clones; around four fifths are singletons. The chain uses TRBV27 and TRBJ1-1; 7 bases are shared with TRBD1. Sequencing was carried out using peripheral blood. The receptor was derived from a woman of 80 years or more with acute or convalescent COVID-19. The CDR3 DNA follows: TGTGCCAGCACCAATAACAGGGGTGGCACTGAAGCTTTCTTT. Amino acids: CASTNNRGGTEAFF.